This entry features one T cell receptor (beta chain) sequence. Its antigen is unknown. Base qualities were left out, and no much larger clone turns up one base away. This sample was taken from a study of monozygotic twins with cystic fibrosis (dated by TCRdb to the early 2020s). About the full investigation: Barcoded libraries were made from three micrograms of fragmented DNA using about 16 PCR cycles. The study compared TCR beta repertoires within and between 16 monozygotic twin pairs with cystic fibrosis to assess genetic influence on V and J gene usage. Ten female and six male twin pairs, aged roughly 2.0 to 40 years (median roughly 9.5 years) and mostly children and adolescents, were included in the cohort. On the day of blood sampling, twins were ranked among 1,060 cohort participants for weight-for-height and for FEVPerc (FEV1 disease centile). Data for three of the twin pairs had already been reported earlier in a different context.

CDR1 and CDR2, per the germline V gene, are SGHVS and FNYEAQ. Relative to germline, V is 5 bases shorter and J is 3 bases shorter, with 14 bases between their ends. Including the terminal cysteine and phenylalanine, the CDR3 comprises 14 residues. Only the CDR3 part of the read is kept: 42 bases, read in frame from the first base. The twin pairs came from the European Cystic Fibrosis Twin and Sibling Study Cohort, which recruited patients from more than 150 CF clinics across 14 European countries. Zygosity and CFTR genotype were verified in-house, with zygosity tested by multiplex PCR of nine short tandem repeat loci. Peripheral blood was sampled from each twin, and clinical parameters were recorded on the day of blood sampling. Genomic DNA was isolated from peripheral blood cells with phenol/chloroform and kept in TE buffer at 4 degrees C. Following the manufacturer's instructions, the researchers used the immunoSEQ immune profiling system to amplify TCR beta CDR3 regions via multiplex PCR. An Illumina NextSeq system was used for sequencing. Regarding the original processing steps: Sequence data were processed on the immunoSEQ Analyzer platform, and clonality was calculated as the square root of Simpson's index of productive rearrangements. Similarity in V and J usage was measured by Jensen-Shannon distance, and OLGA was used to compute CDR3 generation probabilities. Shared CDR3 sequences were searched against the immuneACCESS database (August 2020) and VDJdb (December 2020). TCRdb took over this immuneACCESS table, retaining in-frame rearrangements with V and J assigned. Such tables are incomplete; in checked studies, under half of the missing clones stem from an unresolved V gene, and the remainder is unexplained. V and J calls and clone size are copied from that table; D and trimming were computed from the DNA. The sample table lists some 30,000 clones, about 92% of them with a count of one. Roughly 0.85% of the sample belongs to the ten largest clones.

What the study reported, not specific to this receptor: Simpson clonality was generally low (median around 0.0094), suggesting a naive-dominated repertoire, with higher clonality in the most severely affected patients. Monozygotic CF twin pairs shared significantly more nucleotide-identical clonotypes within each pair than unrelated CF individuals shared with one another (P = 0.000026, Mann-Whitney). The cohort was small, and no association was found between shared CDR3 numbers and age, concordance or disease severity. V gene usage was most similar to the co-twin for 13 of 16 pairs, and J usage for 8 of 16 pairs, suggesting genetic constraints.

This receptor was taken from a girl aged 2 to 10 with cystic fibrosis. The sample taken for sequencing was blood. The rearranged segments are TRBV7-6 and TRBJ2-7; 5 matching bases give a weak D call of TRBD1. CDR3 region: CASSPFSTGYEQYF. In nucleotides, the sequence is TGTGCCAGCAGCCCTTTCTCCACAGGCTACGAGCAGTACTTC.